This T cell receptor (beta chain) was captured by sequencing in a study of cytomegalovirus exposure and HLA in healthy donors. The study, taken as a whole, reports: The likely explanation for a cluster of highly shared sequence variants was sequencing artifact. Per a prior analysis, the majority of TCR beta V segments were productive roughly 87% or roughly 30% of the time.

Remarks on this clone: Its antigen is undetermined.

Germline values: CDR1 SGHVS, CDR2 FNYEAQ. V was clipped by 5 bases and J by 4 bases, with 9 bases between them. This CDR3 has 14 residues. The PCR ran on 60 Vbeta and 13 Jbeta primers. Profiled with immunoSEQ multiplex PCR; TCRdb holds only in-frame clones, not every one. The sample shows 70,000 or so clones, and 4% to 5.5% sits with its ten largest clones. This chain connects TRBV7-6 to TRBJ2-6; unclear D gene. This clonotype originated in a man aged 35-49 years in good health and CMV-seronegative. Input material: PBMCs. The CDR3 reads CASSLAAGANVLTF. The CDR3, as DNA: TGTGCCAGCAGCCTCGCGGCCGGGGCCAACGTCCTGACTTTC.